These 20 T cell receptor beta chains were sequenced from one sample in a study of cytomegalovirus exposure and HLA in healthy donors. PCR involved 60 Vbeta and 13 Jbeta primers. Profiling relied on immunoSEQ multiplex PCR, and the TCRdb table lists in-frame clones only, not all of them. The sample records around 160,000 clones, just under 75% being singletons. The sequenced sample was PBMCs. All receptors come from a woman aged 18-29 years in good health and CMV-seronegative.

This clone was counted between two and nine times. The rearrangement joins TRBV11-2 to TRBJ2-1; possibly TRBD1 for D (5 bases). The V end was cut by 0 bases, the J end by 9 bases, with 12 bases between. Germline CDR1 SGHAT, CDR2 FQNNGV. The CDR3 length is 14 residues. DNA for the CDR3: TGTGCCAGCAGCTTAGATCTACAGGCAAGTGAGCAGTTCTTC. Protein product: CASSLDLQASEQFF. The full variable domain, its missing parts supplied by reference TRBV11-2 and TRBJ2-1, is EAGVAQSPRYKIIEKRQSVAFWCNPISGHATLYWYQQILGQGPKLLIQFQNNGVVDDSQLPKDRFSAERLKGVDSTLKIQPAKLEDSAVYLCASSLDLQASEQFFGPGTRLTVL.

The rearrangement joins TRBV30 to TRBJ1-4, with TRBD1 identical over 8 bases. This CDR3 comprises 14 residues. Losses at the gene ends were 2 bases for V and 8 bases for J; bases not matched to a gene: 7. Germline V gives CDR1 GTSNPN, CDR2 SVGIG (reference sequence). The CDR3 DNA sequence: TGTGCCTGGAGTTTGGGACAGGAGTACGAAAAACTGTTTTTT. Translated: CAWSLGQEYEKLFF. The full variable domain, with the rest looked up from reference TRBV30 and TRBJ1-4, is SQTIHQWPATLVQPVGSPLSLECTVEGTSNPNLYWYRQAAGRGLQLLFYSVGIGQISSEVPQNLSASRPQDRQFILSSKKLLLSDSGFYLCAWSLGQEYEKLFFGSGTQLSVL.

This CDR3 reads CASSLNFQNNEQFF. The CDR3, as DNA: TGTGCCAGCAGCTTGAACTTTCAAAACAATGAGCAGTTCTTC. The chain joins TRBV11-2 to TRBJ2-1; D gene ambiguous. CDR1 and CDR2 (germline): SGHAT, FQNNGV. CDR3 size: 14 residues. The V gene lost 3 bases and the J gene lost 5 bases, with 11 bases spanning the gap. Looking up the rest from reference TRBV11-2 and TRBJ2-1 gives the full variable domain: EAGVAQSPRYKIIEKRQSVAFWCNPISGHATLYWYQQILGQGPKLLIQFQNNGVVDDSQLPKDRFSAERLKGVDSTLKIQPAKLEDSAVYLCASSLNFQNNEQFFGPGTRLTVL.

This clone showed up just a few times. The gene calls are TRBV7-9 and TRBJ2-2; TRBD1 matches 7 bases. CDR3 length: 13 amino acids. J lost 8 bases, V lost 3 bases, and 3 bases had no gene match. CDR1 and CDR2 (germline): SEHNR, FQNEAQ (reference sequence). DNA of the CDR3: TGTGCCAGCAGCTTCAGGGGGACGGGGGAGCTGTTTTTT. It is translated as CASSFRGTGELFF.

In its sample, this clone was seen once. The genes are TRBV9 and TRBJ2-2; D not certain. The CDR3 spans 15 residues. Germline-derived CDR1 and CDR2 are SGDLS and YYNGEE. The V and J ends lost 0 bases and 4 bases respectively, with 10 bases between them. This CDR3 reads CASSVGGRPTGELFF. In DNA, the CDR3 is TGTGCCAGCAGCGTAGGCGGCAGACCCACCGGGGAGCTGTTTTTT.

Comments on this clone: This CDR3 is also generated by other DNA sequences in the sample. This rearrangement joins TRBV4-3 to TRBJ1-2, with 10 bases that match TRBD1. The CDR3 extends over 14 amino acids. V was clipped by 4 bases and J by 3 bases; unmatched bases: 2. Germline CDR1 is LGHNA and CDR2 is YSLEER. CDR3 in amino acids: CASSPGQGDYGYTF. DNA of the CDR3: TGCGCCAGCAGCCCTGGACAGGGGGACTATGGCTACACCTTC.

This chain connects TRBV28 to TRBJ1-5; 11 positions match TRBD1. The J segment lost 0 bases and the V segment lost 5 bases, leaving 12 bases of the junction unmatched. This CDR3 has 19 residues. The germline gives CDR1 MDHEN, CDR2 SYDVKM. CDR3 sequence: CASSLSGTGGSYSNQPQHF. The CDR3 DNA reads as TGTGCCAGCAGTCTCTCCGGGACAGGGGGTAGTTATAGCAATCAGCCCCAGCATTTT.

This CDR3 reads CSVGLAGADTQYF. The CDR3 DNA follows: TGCAGCGTGGGACTAGCGGGCGCAGATACGCAGTATTTT. The chain recombines TRBV29-1 with TRBJ2-3; TRBD2 matches at 12 bases. This CDR3 is 13 amino acids long. CDR1 and CDR2 (germline): SQVTM, ANQGSEA. The V and J ends lost 6 bases and 4 bases, in that order; junction bases with no gene match: 2.

The chain joins TRBV2 to TRBJ1-2, with no clear D. The V and J ends lost 1 base and 1 base respectively, with 10 bases between them. CDR3 length: 15 residues. Germline values: CDR1 SNHLY, CDR2 FYNNEI. The CDR3 here is CASSEEQNLNYGYTF. CDR3 nucleotide sequence: TGTGCCAGCAGTGAAGAACAGAACCTTAACTATGGCTACACCTTC.

The J gene is TRBJ2-1, the V gene TRBV5-4; 12 nucleotides line up with TRBD2. With V trimmed by 4 bases and J by 7 bases, 9 bases remained unmatched. CDR1 is SGHNT, CDR2 YYREEE, per germline (reference sequence). CDR3 length: 16 residues. CDR3 bases: TGTGCCAGCAGCGGGCTGACTAGCGGGAGTTCGAATGAGCAGTTCTTC. Protein product: CASSGLTSGSSNEQFF. The complete variable domain, with remaining parts taken from reference TRBV5-4 and TRBJ2-1, reads ETGVTQSPTHLIKTRGQQVTLRCSSQSGHNTVSWYQQALGQGPQFIFQYYREEENGRGNFPPRFSGLQFPNYSSELNVNALELDDSALYLCASSGLTSGSSNEQFFGPGTRLTVL.

This chain uses TRBV10-3 with TRBJ2-7; TRBD1 matches at 10 bases. Germline loops: CDR1 ENHRY, CDR2 SYGVKD. V shed 8 bases, J shed 1 base, and the junction held 2 bases outside the gene matches. The CDR3 totals 13 residues. CDR3 DNA sequence: TGTGCCATCTCGGGACAGGGGTCCTACGAGCAGTACGTC. This encodes CAISGQGSYEQYV.

The chain recombines TRBV19 with TRBJ2-2; 7 bases match TRBD2. Trimming cost V 6 bases and J 1 base; bases outside gene matches: 2. Looked up from germline, CDR1 is LNHDA and CDR2 is SQIVND (reference sequence). This CDR3 spans 14 amino acids. This chain's CDR3 is CASRRGRNTGELFF. As DNA, the CDR3 is TGTGCCAGTAGGCGCGGGAGGAACACCGGGGAGCTGTTTTTT.

The chain has TRBV5-4 and TRBJ2-7, with D possibly matching TRBD1 (5 bases). Germline V gives CDR1 SGHNT, CDR2 YYREEE (reference sequence). The CDR3 runs to 12 residues. Trimming left V 0 bases short and J 5 bases short, with 6 bases between. As DNA, the CDR3 is TGTGCCAGCAGCTTGGGGACAAACGAGCAGTACTTC. It specifies CASSLGTNEQYF.

The chain joins TRBV10-3 to TRBJ2-5, with 9 bases lining up with TRBD2. Trimming at V came to 3 bases and at J to 5 bases, leaving 13 bases not matched to a gene. Germline V lookup: CDR1 ENHRY, CDR2 SYGVKD. This CDR3 has 17 amino acids. The CDR3 coding sequence is TGTGCCATCAGTGATGGGTCTAGCGGGAACATGGGGGAGACCCAGTACTTC. Translation: CAISDGSSGNMGETQYF.

This clone was seen a handful of times. V is TRBV2 and J is TRBJ2-7; D may be TRBD2 (6 bases). CDR1 and CDR2 (germline): SNHLY, FYNNEI. This CDR3 contains 15 residues. Trimming took 6 bases from V and 2 from J, leaving 17 bases between them. The CDR3 reads CASSLRDSGPYEQYF. The CDR3, as DNA: TGTGCCAGCAGCCTGCGGGACTCCGGGCCCTACGAGCAGTACTTC.

This chain uses TRBV7-2 with TRBJ2-7; D might be TRBD2 (5 bases). V shed 4 bases and J shed 0 bases, with 7 bases lying between them. Germline values: CDR1 SGHTA, CDR2 FQGNSA. The CDR3 length is 13 residues. This CDR3 is CASSWRLSYEQYV. The CDR3 region has the DNA TGTGCCAGCAGCTGGAGGCTCTCCTACGAGCAGTACGTC.

This chain uses TRBV2 with TRBJ2-1; D may be TRBD1 (5 bases). Trimming removed 5 bases from V and 1 base from J, with 12 bases in between. The CDR3 extends over 15 amino acids. The germline V gene encodes CDR1 SNHLY and CDR2 FYNNEI. The CDR3 DNA sequence: TGTGCCAGCAGTAAGGACATACTTTCCTACAATGAGCAGTTCTTC. Its translation is CASSKDILSYNEQFF.

The chain couples TRBV14 to TRBJ1-5; 11 bases match TRBD1. This CDR3 contains 17 residues. Germline CDR1 is SGHDN and CDR2 is FVKESK. The V segment lost 4 bases and the J segment 5 bases; nucleotides outside the gene matches: 10. CDR3 region: CASSLLMLGQGDQPQHF. The DNA for the CDR3 is TGTGCCAGCAGCCTACTTATGCTGGGACAGGGGGATCAGCCCCAGCATTTT.

The table lists this clone with a count of one. The V gene is TRBV29-1, the J gene TRBJ1-1; D gene unclear. Trimming removed 8 bases from V and 1 base from J, with 14 bases in between. The CDR3 is 13 residues long. Germline CDR1 reads SQVTM; CDR2 reads ANQGSEA. CDR3 sequence (DNA): TGCAGCTCCCTGCCGGGGAAGAACACTGAAGCTTTCTTT. Translating it yields CSSLPGKNTEAFF.

The chain joins TRBV4-1 to TRBJ2-3; TRBD2 might be the D (6 bases). This CDR3 region has 16 residues. V was cut by 1 base and J by 0 bases, with 11 bases left in between. From germline, CDR1 is MGHRA and CDR2 YSYEKL. CDR3 coding DNA: TGCGCCAGCAGCCAAGCGGAGGGGTCTAGCACAGATACGCAGTATTTT. Amino acid sequence: CASSQAEGSSTDTQYF.